This T cell receptor (beta chain) emerged from a study of response to subunit inactivated influenza vaccine. Whole-study results and caveats: Authors proposed each seasonal influenza vaccination draws in few new T cells.

TCRdb passed the RT-PCR reads through MiXCR, listing each CDR3 protein once. The sample records about 480,000 distinct CDR3 sequences, under 15% being singletons. The CDR3 runs to 15 residues. Looked up from germline, CDR1 is SGHAT and CDR2 is FQNNGV. Trimming removed 1 base from V and 3 bases from J, with 10 bases in between. This clonotype was picked up a small number of times. Its antigen is not identified. The source was PBMCs from blood, collected about 40 days after vaccination. This chain links TRBV11-2 with TRBJ2-1; the D gene is possibly TRBD2 (5 bases). This clonotype was obtained from a man between 45 and 60 years old who received an inactivated influenza vaccine. The CDR3, as DNA: TGTGCCAGCAGCTTAGGGACTGACCTCTACAATGAGCAGTTCTTC. As protein: CASSLGTDLYNEQFF. Drawing the rest from reference TRBV11-2 and TRBJ2-1, the complete variable domain is EAGVAQSPRYKIIEKRQSVAFWCNPISGHATLYWYQQILGQGPKLLIQFQNNGVVDDSQLPKDRFSAERLKGVDSTLKIQPAKLEDSAVYLCASSLGTDLYNEQFFGPGTRLTVL.